This entry lists 18 T cell receptor beta chains sequenced from one sample in a study of T cell repertoires in cytomegalovirus infection. TCRdb processed the reads anew with MiXCR; each CDR3 protein has one entry. The sample yields just over 450,000 distinct CDR3 sequences, roughly 42% seen once. What these receptors recognize is not known. Sequencing was performed on cultured PBMCs, taken from culture after CMV antigen stimulation. All receptors derive from a human donor in good health (CMV status not recorded). Some clones in this sample may be carry-over from other donors' samples.

This clonotype has a handful of counts. V and J are TRBV12-3 or TRBV12-4 and TRBJ1-1, with 7 bases that match TRBD1. V gave up 1 base and J gave up 10 bases; unmatched junction bases: 3. The CDR3 runs 12 residues. The DNA of the CDR3 is TGTGCCAGCAGTTTAGAGGGGGCGGCAGCTTTCTTT. Its protein is CASSLEGAAAFF.

The rearrangement links TRBV2 to TRBJ1-5; the match to TRBD1 covers 9 bases. With 6 bases clipped from V and 5 bases from J, the junction kept 8 bases outside the gene matches. The V gene's germline CDR1 is SNHLY and CDR2 FYNNEI. The CDR3 has 15 amino acids. CDR3 in amino acids: CASRETGGGYQPQHF. The CDR3 region has the DNA TGTGCCAGCAGGGAGACAGGGGGAGGCTATCAGCCCCAGCATTTT. Complete variable domain (other parts from reference TRBV2 and TRBJ1-5): EPEVTQTPSHQVTQMGQEVILRCVPISNHLYFYWYRQILGQKVEFLVSFYNNEISEKSEIFDDQFSVERPDGSNFTLKIRSTKLEDSAMYFCASRETGGGYQPQHFGDGTRLSIL.

This clonotype occurred a few times. The chain uses TRBV6-2 or TRBV6-3 and TRBJ2-3, with no clear D. The CDR3 covers 16 residues. Germline CDR1 is MNHEY and CDR2 is SVGEGT. The V end was cut by 6 bases, the J end by 0 bases, with 16 bases between. The CDR3 DNA is TGTGCCAGCAGCCTGCCCCTCGCAGGTAGCACAGATACGCAGTATTTT. Translated, it gives CASSLPLAGSTDTQYF.

The chain links TRBV20-1 to TRBJ2-3, with D perhaps TRBD2 (5 bases). Between the trimmed V and J ends, which lost 5 bases and 0 bases, there was a span of 24 bases. The CDR3 covers 18 residues. Germline assignment: CDR1 DFQATT and CDR2 SNEGSKA (reference sequence). The CDR3 region has the DNA TGCAGTGCTTTCCCCGCGAACGGACTGGGAATTAGCACAGATACGCAGTATTTT. Translated, it gives CSAFPANGLGISTDTQYF.

This clonotype occurred a few times. The J gene is TRBJ2-5, the V gene TRBV7-7, with D possibly matching TRBD1 (5 bases). Germline V gives CDR1 SSHAT, CDR2 FNYEAQ (reference sequence). V dropped 5 bases and J dropped 4 bases, with 11 bases sitting between them. The CDR3 length is 13 residues. CDR3 nucleotides: TGTGCCAGCAGCCAAGCCAGGGTAGAGACCCAGTACTTC. Its protein product is CASSQARVETQYF.

This rearrangement joins TRBV4-2 to TRBJ2-1; D ambiguous. The germline gives CDR1 LGHNA, CDR2 YNFKEQ. The CDR3 consists of 13 residues. The V end was cut by 0 bases, the J end by 10 bases, with 10 bases between. The CDR3, as DNA: TGTGCCAGCAGCCAAGAATTGGACCGGGAGCAGTTCTTC. Protein: CASSQELDREQFF.

This chain uses TRBV2 with TRBJ2-5; unclear D gene. Germline V CDR1 and CDR2: SNHLY, FYNNEI. The CDR3 loop spans 12 amino acids. The V end was cut by 7 bases, the J end by 5 bases, with 11 bases between. As DNA, the CDR3 is TGTGCCAGCACGGTCAACGGGGAGACCCAGTACTTC. Translation gives CASTVNGETQYF.

The V and J genes are TRBV20-1 and TRBJ2-1; D tentatively fits TRBD1 or TRBD2 (5 bases each). V lost 5 bases and J lost 0, with 17 bases in between. The CDR3 is made up of 16 amino acids. Germline CDR1 and CDR2: DFQATT and SNEGSKA (reference sequence). As DNA, the CDR3 is TGCAGTGCTGCCCATGGGACGGAGAGCTCCTACAATGAGCAGTTCTTC. Translated: CSAAHGTESSYNEQFF.

The chain recombines TRBV5-3 with TRBJ2-2, with 10 bases lining up with TRBD1. TRBV5-3 is filed as an ORF, its function uncertain. The V segment lost 8 bases and the J segment 7 bases; nucleotides outside the gene matches: 11. The CDR3 runs to 15 residues. The chain's CDR3 is CASSRGTGVFGELFF. The CDR3 bases are TGTGCCAGCAGCCGCGGGACAGGGGTCTTCGGGGAGCTGTTTTTT.

The chain recombines TRBV10-3 with TRBJ1-1; possible D gene TRBD1, 6 bases. The CDR3 sequence is 16 residues long. Germline CDR1 and CDR2: ENHRY and SYGVKD. V was pared by 3 bases and J by 0 bases, with 14 bases between. The CDR3 DNA follows: TGTGCCATCAGTGACCTAAACGGACAGATGAACACTGAAGCTTTCTTT. This encodes CAISDLNGQMNTEAFF.

The gene calls are TRBV12-3 or TRBV12-4 and TRBJ2-4; no definite D call. The V end lost 1 base, the J end lost 2 bases, and 18 bases lay between the germline ends. The CDR3 sequence is 18 residues long. The CDR3 nucleotides read TGTGCCAGCAGTTTAGAGGAGCTAACTCTAACCCCCAAAAACATTCAGTACTTC. Encoded protein: CASSLEELTLTPKNIQYF.

The sample holds a few counts of this clonotype. The gene calls are TRBV6-5 and TRBJ1-5, with 11 bases identical to TRBD1. After removal of 0 bases from V and 4 bases from J, the junction contained 8 bases not matched to a gene. This CDR3 region has 18 residues. Germline V gene data show CDR1 as MNHEY and CDR2 as SVGAGI. CDR3 nucleotides: TGTGCCAGCAGTTACTCTCCGGGACAGGGGGGTGGGAATCAGCCCCAGCATTTT. It codes for CASSYSPGQGGGNQPQHF.

The chain recombines TRBV27 with TRBJ1-6; D gene unclear. The V gene lost 3 bases and the J gene lost 14 bases, with 14 bases spanning the gap. From germline, CDR1 is MNHEY and CDR2 SMNVEV (reference sequence). This CDR3 is built from 13 residues. CDR3 DNA sequence: TGTGCCAGCAGTTTGTCCTGGCGGGCTTCCCTCCACTTT. This codes for CASSLSWRASLHF.

CDR3 in amino acids: CASSPGSKETQYF. DNA of the CDR3: TGTGCCAGCTCACCCGGATCGAAGGAGACCCAGTACTTC. This chain uses TRBV18 with TRBJ2-5; D is ambiguous. Trimming shortened V by 3 bases and J by 5 bases, and 10 bases separated the two germline ends. The germline V gene encodes CDR1 KGHSH and CDR2 LQKENI. There are 13 residues in the CDR3. Filled out from reference TRBV18 and TRBJ2-5, the complete variable domain reads NAGVMQNPRHLVRRRGQEARLRCSPMKGHSHVYWYRQLPEEGLKFMVYLQKENIIDESGMPKERFSAEFPKEGPSILRIQQVVRGDSAAYFCASSPGSKETQYFGPGTRLLVL.

Here the CDR3 reads CASSLEGVVNTEAFF. CDR3 DNA: TGCGCCAGCAGCTTGGAGGGGGTAGTGAACACTGAAGCTTTCTTT. V and J are TRBV5-1 and TRBJ1-1, with a possible D match to TRBD1 (6 bases). V gave up 0 bases and J gave up 0 bases, with 9 bases separating them. The CDR3 extends over 15 amino acids. Germline V CDR1 and CDR2: SGHRS, YFSETQ.

The rearrangement joins TRBV11-3 to TRBJ2-7; D unresolved. The germline V gene encodes CDR1 SGHNT and CDR2 YENEEA. V was clipped by 1 base and J by 6 bases, with 10 bases between them. The length of the CDR3 is 13 residues. CDR3 loop: CASSLGDRPEQYF. The CDR3 DNA is TGTGCCAGCAGCTTAGGGGATCGTCCCGAGCAGTACTTC.

This chain links TRBV7-9 with TRBJ2-4, with TRBD2 as a possible D gene (6 bases). V was shortened by 5 bases and J by 1 base, with 15 bases between the two germline ends. The CDR3 has 16 amino acids. Germline V gene data show CDR1 as SEHNR and CDR2 as FQNEAQ (reference sequence). The CDR3 region is CASSPTGGAAKNIQYF. The CDR3 coding sequence is TGTGCCAGCAGCCCGACCGGAGGGGCCGCCAAAAACATTCAGTACTTC.

This chain uses TRBV29-1 with TRBJ1-5; D may be TRBD1 (6 bases). In germline, CDR1 is SQVTM, CDR2 ANQGSEA. The germline V and J ends were trimmed by 5 bases and 4 bases, with 12 bases remaining between them. The CDR3 totals 13 residues. The CDR3 is CSVRTALNQPQHF. The CDR3 DNA is TGCAGCGTTCGGACAGCTCTAAATCAGCCCCAGCATTTT.